This T cell receptor (beta chain) was found in a study of metastatic and nonmetastatic thyroid tumors. Using MiXCR, TCRdb re-called clones from the PCR reads. The table has 85,000 to 95,000 clones, about 15% seen once; the top ten hold 3.6%. The CDR3 has 13 residues. Germline-derived CDR1 and CDR2 are MNHNS and SASEGT. The V gene lost 8 bases and the J gene lost 5 bases, with 15 bases spanning the gap. This clone was detected ten times or more. No treatment of any kind had been given to any patient before thyroid surgery. The V gene is TRBV6-1, the J gene TRBJ1-1; D gene uncertain. What was sequenced was blood. The TCR was taken from a female donor with papillary thyroid cancer or a benign thyroid nodule (not recorded which). Some clones in this sample may be carry-over from other donors' samples. The CDR3: CASGLFPGTEAFF. CDR3 coding DNA: TGTGCCAGCGGCCTTTTTCCCGGGACTGAAGCTTTCTTT.